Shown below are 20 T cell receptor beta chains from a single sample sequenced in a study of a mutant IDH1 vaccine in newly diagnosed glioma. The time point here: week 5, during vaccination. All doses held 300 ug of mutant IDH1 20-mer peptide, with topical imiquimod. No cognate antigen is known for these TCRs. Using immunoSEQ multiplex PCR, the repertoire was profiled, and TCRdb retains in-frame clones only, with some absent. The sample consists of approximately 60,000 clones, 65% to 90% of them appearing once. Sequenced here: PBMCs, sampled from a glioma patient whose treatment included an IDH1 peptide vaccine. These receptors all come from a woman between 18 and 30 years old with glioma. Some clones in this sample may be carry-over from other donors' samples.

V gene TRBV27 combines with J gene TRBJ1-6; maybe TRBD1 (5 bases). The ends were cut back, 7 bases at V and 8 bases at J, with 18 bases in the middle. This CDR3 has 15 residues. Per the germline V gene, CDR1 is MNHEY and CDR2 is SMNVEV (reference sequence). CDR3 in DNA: TGTGCCAGCATTCGGGGGGGACTGAGGGATTCACCCCTCCACTTT. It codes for CASIRGGLRDSPLHF.

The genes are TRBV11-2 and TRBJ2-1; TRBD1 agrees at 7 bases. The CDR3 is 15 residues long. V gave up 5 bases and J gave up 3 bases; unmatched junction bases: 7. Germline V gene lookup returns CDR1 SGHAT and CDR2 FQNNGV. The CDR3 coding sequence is TGTGCCAGCAGCCCTTTAAGACAGGGCTACAATGAGCAGTTCTTC. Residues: CASSPLRQGYNEQFF.

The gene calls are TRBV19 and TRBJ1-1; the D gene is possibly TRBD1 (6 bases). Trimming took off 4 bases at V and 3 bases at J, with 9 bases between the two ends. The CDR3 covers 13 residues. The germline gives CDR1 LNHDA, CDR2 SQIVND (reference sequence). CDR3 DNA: TGTGCCAGTAGTACCACAGGGTACACTGAAGCTTTCTTT. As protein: CASSTTGYTEAFF.

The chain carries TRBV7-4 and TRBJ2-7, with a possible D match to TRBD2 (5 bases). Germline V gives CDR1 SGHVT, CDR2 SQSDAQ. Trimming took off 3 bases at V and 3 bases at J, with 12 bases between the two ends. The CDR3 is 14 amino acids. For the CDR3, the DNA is TGTGCCAGCAGCTTGGGCCCTACTAGCTACGAGCAGTACTTC. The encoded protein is CASSLGPTSYEQYF.

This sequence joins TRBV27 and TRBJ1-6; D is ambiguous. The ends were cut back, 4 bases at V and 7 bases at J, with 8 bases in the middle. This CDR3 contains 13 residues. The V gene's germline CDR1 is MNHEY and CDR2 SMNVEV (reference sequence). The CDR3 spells CASSWKRNSPLHF. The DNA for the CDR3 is TGTGCCAGCAGTTGGAAAAGGAATTCACCCCTCCACTTT.

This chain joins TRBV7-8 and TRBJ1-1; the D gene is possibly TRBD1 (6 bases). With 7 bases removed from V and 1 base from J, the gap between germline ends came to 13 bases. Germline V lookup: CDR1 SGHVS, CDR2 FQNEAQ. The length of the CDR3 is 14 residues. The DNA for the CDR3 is TGTGCCAGCACCCCACAGGGAGGGAACACTGAAGCTTTCTTT. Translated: CASTPQGGNTEAFF.

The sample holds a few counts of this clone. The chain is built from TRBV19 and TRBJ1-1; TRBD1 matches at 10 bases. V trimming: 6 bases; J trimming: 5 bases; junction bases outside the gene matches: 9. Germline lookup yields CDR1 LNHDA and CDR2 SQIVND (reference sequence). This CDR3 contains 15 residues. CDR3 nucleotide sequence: TGTGCCAGTAGGGACCGAGGACAGGGGGTAACTGAAGCTTTCTTT. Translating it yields CASRDRGQGVTEAFF.

Written as DNA, the CDR3 is TGTGCCAGTAGTACTTTGGAATGGTATGGCTACACCTTC. Translating it yields CASSTLEWYGYTF. The V gene is TRBV19, the J gene TRBJ1-2; D gene unclear. The CDR3 is made up of 13 amino acids. Germline loops: CDR1 LNHDA, CDR2 SQIVND (reference sequence). The ends were cut back, 4 bases at V and 5 bases at J, with 11 bases in the middle.

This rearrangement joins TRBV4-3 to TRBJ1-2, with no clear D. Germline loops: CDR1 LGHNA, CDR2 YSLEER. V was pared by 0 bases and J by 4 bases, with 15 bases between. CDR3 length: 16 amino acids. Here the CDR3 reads CASSQDLQYGSYGYTF. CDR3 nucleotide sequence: TGCGCCAGCAGCCAAGATCTCCAGTATGGGAGCTATGGCTACACCTTC.

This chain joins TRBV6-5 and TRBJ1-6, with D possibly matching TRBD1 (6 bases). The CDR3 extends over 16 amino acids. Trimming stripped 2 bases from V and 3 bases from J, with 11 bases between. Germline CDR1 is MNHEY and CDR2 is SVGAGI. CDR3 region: CASSYEGGGYNSPLHF. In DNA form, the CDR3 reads TGTGCCAGCAGTTACGAGGGGGGCGGCTATAATTCACCCCTCCACTTT.

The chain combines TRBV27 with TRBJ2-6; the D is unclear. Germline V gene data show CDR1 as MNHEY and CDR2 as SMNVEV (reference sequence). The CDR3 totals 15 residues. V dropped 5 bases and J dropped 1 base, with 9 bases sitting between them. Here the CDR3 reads CASSPYESGANVLTF. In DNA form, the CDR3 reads TGTGCCAGCAGTCCCTACGAATCTGGGGCCAACGTCCTGACTTTC.

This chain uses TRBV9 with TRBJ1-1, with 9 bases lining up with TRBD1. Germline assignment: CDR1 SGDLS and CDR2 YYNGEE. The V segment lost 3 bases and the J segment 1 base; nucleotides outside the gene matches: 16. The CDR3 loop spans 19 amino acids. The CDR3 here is CASSAHLGTGRRGNTEAFF. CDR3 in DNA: TGTGCCAGCAGCGCCCACCTGGGGACAGGGAGAAGAGGGAACACTGAAGCTTTCTTT.

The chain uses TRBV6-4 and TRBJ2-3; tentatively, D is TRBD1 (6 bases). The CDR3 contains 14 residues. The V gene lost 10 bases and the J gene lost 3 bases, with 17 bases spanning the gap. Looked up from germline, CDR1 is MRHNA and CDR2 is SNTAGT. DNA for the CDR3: TGTGCCATCCCATCAGGGGTGAAGACAGATACGCAGTATTTT. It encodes CAIPSGVKTDTQYF.

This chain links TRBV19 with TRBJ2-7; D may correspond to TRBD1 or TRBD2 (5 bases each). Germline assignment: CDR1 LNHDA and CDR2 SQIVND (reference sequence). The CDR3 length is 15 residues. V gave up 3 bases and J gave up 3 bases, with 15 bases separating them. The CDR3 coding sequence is TGTGCCAGTAGTATCCCCGGGACCAGCTTCTACGAGCAGTACTTC. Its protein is CASSIPGTSFYEQYF.

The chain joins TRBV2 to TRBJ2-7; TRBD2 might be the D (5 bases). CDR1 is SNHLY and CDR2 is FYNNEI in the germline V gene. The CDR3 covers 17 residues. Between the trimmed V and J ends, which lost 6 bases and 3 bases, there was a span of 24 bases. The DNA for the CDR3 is TGTGCCAGCAGGGGCGGCGGACTTTCTACCTCGGGCTACGAGCAGTACTTC. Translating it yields CASRGGGLSTSGYEQYF.

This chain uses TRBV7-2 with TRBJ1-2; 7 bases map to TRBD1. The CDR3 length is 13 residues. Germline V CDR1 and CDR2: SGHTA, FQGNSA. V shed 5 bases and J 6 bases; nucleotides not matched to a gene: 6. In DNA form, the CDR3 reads TGTGCCAGCAGCCCGACAGGGTTTAATGGCTACACCTTC. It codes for CASSPTGFNGYTF.

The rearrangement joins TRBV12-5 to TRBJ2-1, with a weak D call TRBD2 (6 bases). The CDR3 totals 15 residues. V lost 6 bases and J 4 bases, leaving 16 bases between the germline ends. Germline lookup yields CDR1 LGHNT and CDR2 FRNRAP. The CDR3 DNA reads TGTGCTAGTGGGCCCGGTGATCGGGGGTACAATGAGCAGTTCTTC. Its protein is CASGPGDRGYNEQFF.

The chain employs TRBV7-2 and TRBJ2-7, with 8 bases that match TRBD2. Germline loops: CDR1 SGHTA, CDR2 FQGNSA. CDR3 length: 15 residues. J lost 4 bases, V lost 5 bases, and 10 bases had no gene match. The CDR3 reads CASSPRGGTPYEQYF. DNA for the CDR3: TGTGCCAGCAGCCCCCGGGGGGGAACCCCATACGAGCAGTACTTC. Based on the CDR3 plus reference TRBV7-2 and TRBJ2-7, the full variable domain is GAGVSQSPSNKVTEKGKDVELRCDPISGHTALYWYRQSLGQGLEFLIYFQGNSAPDKSGLPSDRFSAERTGGSVSTLTIQRTQQEDSAVYLCASSPRGGTPYEQYFGPGTRLTVT.

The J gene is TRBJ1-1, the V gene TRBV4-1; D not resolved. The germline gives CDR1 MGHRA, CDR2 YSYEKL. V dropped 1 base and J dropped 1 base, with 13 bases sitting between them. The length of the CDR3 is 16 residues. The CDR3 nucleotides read TGCGCCAGCAGCCAAGTCAGCGGACGCCCGAACACTGAAGCTTTCTTT. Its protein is CASSQVSGRPNTEAFF.

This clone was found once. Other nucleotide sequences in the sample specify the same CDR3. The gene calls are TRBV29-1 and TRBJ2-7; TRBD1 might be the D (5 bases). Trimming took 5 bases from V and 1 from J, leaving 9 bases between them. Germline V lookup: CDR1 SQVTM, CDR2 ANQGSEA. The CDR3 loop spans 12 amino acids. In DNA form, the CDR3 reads TGCAGCGTTCGTGCAGGGTCCTACGAGCAGTACTTC. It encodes CSVRAGSYEQYF.